This T cell receptor beta chain was sequenced during a study of blood T cell repertoires in COVID-19. Study in general: Recovery among Cohort 3 donors was established by two negative PCRs, clearance, or symptom resolution.

The CDR3 is 19 residues long. Per germline, CDR1 SGHTA and CDR2 FQGNSA. V trimming: 4 bases; J trimming: 4 bases; junction bases outside the gene matches: 18. Data came from immunoSEQ multiplex PCR; TCRdb stores just in-frame clones and leaves some out. The sample consists of roughly 230,000 clones, 87% of them appearing once. The sequence came from a man aged 25 to 40 in a cohort exposed to, infected with or recovered from COVID-19 (not recorded which). The source material was PBMCs or T cells enriched from blood (not recorded which). This rearrangement joins TRBV7-2 to TRBJ2-3; TRBD2 matches at 9 bases. The CDR3 bases are TGTGCCAGCAGCTCAACGAAACAGACCGGGACTAGCAGGGCAGATACGCAGTATTTT. Amino acid sequence: CASSSTKQTGTSRADTQYF.